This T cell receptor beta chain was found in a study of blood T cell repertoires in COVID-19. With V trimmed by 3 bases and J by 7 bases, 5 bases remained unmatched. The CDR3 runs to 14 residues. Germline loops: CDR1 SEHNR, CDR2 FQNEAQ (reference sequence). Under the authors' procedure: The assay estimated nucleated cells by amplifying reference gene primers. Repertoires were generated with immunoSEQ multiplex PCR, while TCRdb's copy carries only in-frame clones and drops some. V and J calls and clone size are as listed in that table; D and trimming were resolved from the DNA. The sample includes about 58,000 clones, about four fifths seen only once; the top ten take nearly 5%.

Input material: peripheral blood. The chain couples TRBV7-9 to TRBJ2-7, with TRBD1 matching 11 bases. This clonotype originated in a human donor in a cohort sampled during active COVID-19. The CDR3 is CASSFGQGAREQYF. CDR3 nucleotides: TGTGCCAGCAGCTTCGGACAGGGGGCAAGGGAGCAGTACTTC.